This T cell receptor beta chain was sequenced during a study of PD-1 blockade in classical Hodgkin lymphoma. This CDR3 has 14 residues. Trimming pared 1 base from V and 3 bases from J, leaving 9 bases between. Germline-derived CDR1 and CDR2 are KGHSH and LQKENI. Measured with immunoSEQ multiplex PCR; TCRdb has only the in-frame clones, and not every one. Of approximately 28,000 clones listed, under 80% are singletons. In the case of this clone: Its antigen is undetermined.

Broader study findings: For complete responders, baseline diversity was comparable to that of newly diagnosed patients.

Time point of the sample: cycle 4 day 1 (C4D1), after 6 weeks of nivolumab. After autologous stem cell transplantation all patients relapsed, and prior brentuximab vedotin exposure differed between cohorts. Thawed PBMCs were the source of CD4+ T cells, purified by magnetic negative selection. Sequenced material: CD4+ T cells from blood, taken before the fourth cycle of nivolumab. J is TRBJ1-1 and V is TRBV18, with D unclear. The clonotype was recovered from a human donor with classical Hodgkin lymphoma. The CDR3 spells CASSPLVWDTEAFF. In DNA form, the CDR3 reads TGTGCCAGCTCACCACTTGTGTGGGACACTGAAGCTTTCTTT.